The 28 T cell receptor beta chains given below trace back to one sample, sequenced in a study of cytomegalovirus exposure and HLA in healthy donors. With 60 Vbeta and 13 Jbeta primers, the PCR was carried out. Here immunoSEQ multiplex PCR was the method, and the copy in TCRdb shows in-frame clones only, minus some. The table lists 150,000 to 180,000 clones, under 80% of them singletons. Sequenced material: PBMCs. Receptors originate from a man under 40 in good health and CMV-seronegative.

The rearrangement links TRBV28 to TRBJ1-1, with D perhaps TRBD1 (6 bases). Germline V gene sequence: CDR1 MDHEN, CDR2 SYDVKM. The CDR3 has 13 amino acids. Between the trimmed V and J ends, which lost 6 bases and 1 base, there was a span of 9 bases. The CDR3 protein is CASSLTGNTEAFF. The CDR3 DNA reads TGTGCCAGCAGCCTGACAGGGAACACTGAAGCTTTCTTT.

This chain uses TRBV6-1 with TRBJ1-1, with D possibly being TRBD1 (5 bases). The CDR3 contains 14 residues. Trimming stripped 7 bases from V and 1 base from J, with 13 bases between. CDR1 MNHNS and CDR2 SASEGT come from the germline V gene. CDR3: CASKGLVENTEAFF. CDR3 sequence (DNA): TGTGCCAGCAAGGGGCTGGTGGAGAACACTGAAGCTTTCTTT.

This clone came up a few times. A read error may produce the germline difference seen at one junction end. The V gene is TRBV4-2, the J gene TRBJ2-2, with a possible D match to TRBD2 (5 bases). This CDR3 spans 12 amino acids. Germline V gene sequence: CDR1 LGHNA, CDR2 YNFKEQ. Written as DNA, the CDR3 is TGTGCCAGCAGCCAAGGTACCGGGGAACTGTTTTTT. Its protein is CASSQGTGELFF.

In this sample, this clone turned up a few times. The chain uses TRBV19 and TRBJ1-4; D perhaps matches TRBD1 (6 bases). Per germline, CDR1 LNHDA and CDR2 SQIVND (reference sequence). The length of the CDR3 is 15 residues. V was cut by 8 bases and J by 0 bases, with 13 bases left in between. CDR3 DNA: TGTGCCAGTGAATTAACAGGGTCAACTAATGAAAAACTGTTTTTT. It codes for CASELTGSTNEKLFF.

This clone was counted between two and nine times. V gene TRBV15 combines with J gene TRBJ1-2; possible D gene TRBD1, 5 bases. CDR1 is LNHNV and CDR2 is YYDKDF in the germline V gene (reference sequence). Trimming took 0 bases from V and 2 from J, leaving 13 bases between them. The CDR3 runs to 16 residues. CDR3 region: CATSRDRGAGNYGYTF. DNA for the CDR3: TGTGCCACCAGCAGAGATAGAGGTGCAGGGAACTATGGCTACACCTTC.

The chain combines TRBV28 with TRBJ1-1; 10 bases are a match to TRBD1. With 5 bases clipped from V and 1 base from J, the junction kept 4 bases outside the gene matches. The CDR3 consists of 15 residues. Germline V gene data show CDR1 as MDHEN and CDR2 as SYDVKM. The CDR3 nucleotides read TGTGCCAGCAGTCCCGGGGACAGGGGGAACACTGAAGCTTTCTTT. Its protein is CASSPGDRGNTEAFF.

The CDR3 DNA reads as TGTGCCAGCAGCCTCCGCGGCGGGGGGCCGGTATCACAAGAGACCCAGTACTTC. It is translated as CASSLRGGGPVSQETQYF. The V gene is TRBV27, the J gene TRBJ2-5; 8 nucleotides match TRBD2. After removal of 6 bases from V and 2 bases from J, the junction contained 17 bases not matched to a gene. The CDR3 contains 18 residues. From germline, CDR1 is MNHEY and CDR2 SMNVEV (reference sequence).

The CDR3 loop reads CASSKALFRWNTEAFF. The CDR3 DNA follows: TGTGCCAGCAGCAAAGCGCTTTTTCGGTGGAACACTGAAGCTTTCTTT. The rearrangement joins TRBV21-1 to TRBJ1-1. TRBV21-1 constitutes a pseudogene. The CDR3 has 16 amino acids.

This clone turned up a few times. The chain couples TRBV9 to TRBJ2-3; the D is unclear. V lost 3 bases to trimming and J lost 3 bases, with 11 bases between them. This CDR3 is built from 14 residues. From germline, CDR1 is SGDLS and CDR2 YYNGEE. The CDR3 spells CASSGGLSTDTQYF. The CDR3 nucleotides are TGTGCCAGCAGCGGCGGCTTATCAACAGATACGCAGTATTTT.

The J gene is TRBJ1-5, the V gene TRBV19; D is possibly TRBD1 (6 bases). CDR1 is LNHDA and CDR2 is SQIVND in the germline V gene (reference sequence). The length of the CDR3 is 15 residues. V was cut by 6 bases and J by 0 bases, with 12 bases left in between. As DNA, the CDR3 is TGTGCCAGTAGCGTAGGACAGTATAGCAATCAGCCCCAGCATTTT. It yields the protein CASSVGQYSNQPQHF.

V usage is TRBV19 and J usage is TRBJ2-1; D is ambiguous. The CDR3 is made up of 15 amino acids. Trimming shortened V by 9 bases and J by 11 bases, and 26 bases separated the two germline ends. In germline, CDR1 is LNHDA, CDR2 SQIVND (reference sequence). For the CDR3, the DNA is TGTGCCAGCACCCCCTCCGGCCAGGCTTTTAGGCAGCAGTTCTTC. Translated, it gives CASTPSGQAFRQQFF. The whole variable domain, remainder taken from reference TRBV19 and TRBJ2-1, is DGGITQSPKYLFRKEGQNVTLSCEQNLNHDAMYWYRQDPGQGLRLIYYSQIVNDFQKGDIAEGYSVSREKKESFPLTVTSAQKNPTAFYLCASTPSGQAFRQQFFGPGTRLTVL.

J is TRBJ2-1 and V is TRBV5-1; unclear D gene. V lost 0 bases and J lost 9, with 13 bases in between. Germline CDR1 reads SGHRS; CDR2 reads YFSETQ. This CDR3 region has 14 residues. CDR3 loop: CASSLGQSGSEQFF. The CDR3 bases are TGCGCCAGCAGCTTGGGGCAGTCGGGTTCTGAGCAGTTCTTC.

The chain joins TRBV28 to TRBJ2-7, with 8 bases that match TRBD1. This CDR3 contains 12 residues. The V segment lost 5 bases and the J segment 8 bases; nucleotides outside the gene matches: 5. Germline-derived CDR1 and CDR2 are MDHEN and SYDVKM. The CDR3 loop reads CASSRDRRKQYF. In nucleotides, the CDR3 is TGTGCCAGCAGTCGGGACAGGCGGAAGCAGTACTTC.

This rearrangement joins TRBV9 to TRBJ1-5; perhaps TRBD1 as D (5 bases). Per the germline V gene, CDR1 is SGDLS and CDR2 is YYNGEE. V lost 0 bases to trimming and J lost 0 bases, with 13 bases between them. The CDR3 runs to 17 residues. CDR3 in amino acids: CASSVGLAGNSNQPQHF. The CDR3 DNA follows: TGTGCCAGCAGCGTAGGGTTGGCAGGGAATAGCAATCAGCCCCAGCATTTT.

The genes are TRBV23-1 and TRBJ2-7; perhaps TRBD1 as D (6 bases). TRBV23-1 is marked as an open reading frame, function uncertain. The CDR3 is 16 residues long. Deletions cut 2 bases from V and 2 bases from J, with 16 bases between. CDR3 bases: TGCGCCAGCAGTCAAAAGGGCAGGGGACCTACCTACGAGCAGTACTTC. Its protein product is CASSQKGRGPTYEQYF.

J is TRBJ2-2 and V is TRBV28; TRBD1 might be the D (5 bases). The CDR3 covers 15 residues. The V end lost 10 bases, the J end lost 1 base, and 16 bases lay between the germline ends. The V gene's germline CDR1 is MDHEN and CDR2 SYDVKM. CDR3 protein: CATTLNRMNTGELFF. The CDR3 nucleotides read TGTGCCACCACCCTAAACAGGATGAACACCGGGGAGCTGTTTTTT.

The chain recombines TRBV2 with TRBJ1-1; D perhaps matches TRBD1 (6 bases). Germline V gives CDR1 SNHLY, CDR2 FYNNEI. The V end was cut by 7 bases, the J end by 0 bases, with 15 bases between. CDR3 length: 15 residues. In DNA, the CDR3 is TGTGCCAGCAACCGGGACAAGTCTATGAACACTGAAGCTTTCTTT. Translation: CASNRDKSMNTEAFF. The whole variable domain, remainder taken from reference TRBV2 and TRBJ1-1, is EPEVTQTPSHQVTQMGQEVILRCVPISNHLYFYWYRQILGQKVEFLVSFYNNEISEKSEIFDDQFSVERPDGSNFTLKIRSTKLEDSAMYFCASNRDKSMNTEAFFGQGTRLTVV.

Only a few counts were recorded for this clone. Additional DNA sequences in this sample encode the identical CDR3. The rearrangement uses TRBV21-1 and TRBJ1-5; the table's D gene call, TRBD1, was not cross checked with the DNA. TRBV21-1 is given as a pseudogene. This CDR3 spans 16 amino acids. CDR3: CASSKVVRGGNQPQHF. The CDR3 DNA reads TGTGCCAGCAGCAAAGTGGTCAGGGGTGGCAATCAGCCCCAGCATTTT.

V is TRBV23-1 and J is TRBJ1-2; possibly TRBD1 for D (6 bases). TRBV23-1 is labeled an ORF, and its function is uncertain. The V end was cut by 4 bases, the J end by 3 bases, with 12 bases between. The CDR3 contains 14 residues. The chain's CDR3 is CASSPYRTDYGYTF. Here the CDR3 DNA reads TGCGCCAGCAGTCCCTATAGGACAGACTATGGCTACACCTTC.

The rearrangement links TRBV5-1 to TRBJ1-1; TRBD1 agrees at 7 bases. V dropped 2 bases and J dropped 2; count of bases not matched to a gene: 6. Germline CDR1 is SGHRS and CDR2 is YFSETQ. This CDR3 has 15 residues. CDR3 coding DNA: TGCGCCAGCAGCTTCTCCGGGACAGACAACACTGAAGCTTTCTTT. Translated: CASSFSGTDNTEAFF.

The rearrangement uses TRBV14 and TRBJ1-2; weak D call: TRBD1 (5 bases). The CDR3 is made up of 13 amino acids. Germline assignment: CDR1 SGHDN and CDR2 FVKESK. Trimming cost V 1 base and J 4 bases, with 7 bases left between them. Here the CDR3 DNA reads TGTGCCAGCAGCCAAGGACAGAGCTATGGCTACACCTTC. This encodes CASSQGQSYGYTF.

This clone was counted between two and nine times. The gene calls are TRBV7-6 and TRBJ1-1; 10 nucleotides match TRBD1. The CDR3 is made up of 15 amino acids. The J segment lost 4 bases and the V segment lost 5 bases, leaving 7 bases of the junction unmatched. The germline gives CDR1 SGHVS, CDR2 FNYEAQ. DNA for the CDR3: TGTGCCAGCAGCCGTGGAGACAGGGGGCCCACTGAAGCTTTCTTT. This gives the protein CASSRGDRGPTEAFF. Full variable domain (remainder filled in from reference TRBV7-6 and TRBJ1-1): GAGVSQSPRYKVTKRGQDVALRCDPISGHVSLYWYRQALGQGPEFLTYFNYEAQQDKSGLPNDRFSAERPEGSISTLTIQRTEQRDSAMYRCASSRGDRGPTEAFFGQGTRLTVV.

This chain joins TRBV29-1 and TRBJ2-5, with 8 bases lining up with TRBD2. J gave up 5 bases and V 3 bases, and 11 bases lay outside the gene matches. Germline V gene data show CDR1 as SQVTM and CDR2 as ANQGSEA. There are 15 residues in the CDR3. CDR3: CSVDRERGPRETQYF. The CDR3 region has the DNA TGCAGCGTTGATCGGGAGCGGGGGCCCAGGGAGACCCAGTACTTC.

CDR3 region: CASIPTVDRSSPLHF. The CDR3 coding sequence is TGTGCCAGCATTCCCACCGTGGACAGGAGTTCACCCCTCCACTTT. The chain joins TRBV6-1 to TRBJ1-6, with 7 nucleotides matching TRBD1. Germline values: CDR1 MNHNS, CDR2 SASEGT. This CDR3 region has 15 residues. Trimming at V came to 7 bases and at J to 9 bases, leaving 12 bases not matched to a gene.

The chain links TRBV19 to TRBJ2-5; 7 nucleotides match TRBD1. The CDR3 is 14 residues long. Germline assignment: CDR1 LNHDA and CDR2 SQIVND (reference sequence). The V gene end was trimmed by 4 bases and the J gene end by 5 bases; junction bases not matched to a gene: 7. The CDR3 here is CASSTGGELETQYF. In DNA, the CDR3 is TGTGCCAGTAGTACAGGGGGTGAGTTGGAGACCCAGTACTTC.

The chain uses TRBV2 and TRBJ2-2, with 10 nucleotides matching TRBD1. Germline V gene lookup returns CDR1 SNHLY and CDR2 FYNNEI. CDR3 length equals 13 residues. Trimming removed 6 bases from V and 7 bases from J; junction bases left unmatched: 2. As DNA, the CDR3 is TGTGCCAGCAGGGGGACAGGGGTCGGGGAGCTGTTTTTT. Translating gives CASRGTGVGELFF.

The V gene is TRBV6-5, the J gene TRBJ2-3; perhaps TRBD2 as D (6 bases). CDR3 length: 16 amino acids. Germline V gives CDR1 MNHEY, CDR2 SVGAGI. The V end was cut by 0 bases, the J end by 0 bases, with 10 bases between. The CDR3 loop reads CASSYSFAGSTDTQYF. The CDR3 nucleotides read TGTGCCAGCAGTTACTCCTTCGCGGGGAGCACAGATACGCAGTATTTT.

The rearrangement links TRBV7-8 to TRBJ2-7; D gene uncertain. Germline V CDR1 and CDR2: SGHVS, FQNEAQ. V was shortened by 1 base and J by 3 bases, with 7 bases between the two germline ends. This CDR3 has 13 amino acids. CDR3: CASSLVTGYEQYF. DNA of the CDR3: TGTGCCAGCAGCTTAGTCACCGGCTACGAGCAGTACTTC.